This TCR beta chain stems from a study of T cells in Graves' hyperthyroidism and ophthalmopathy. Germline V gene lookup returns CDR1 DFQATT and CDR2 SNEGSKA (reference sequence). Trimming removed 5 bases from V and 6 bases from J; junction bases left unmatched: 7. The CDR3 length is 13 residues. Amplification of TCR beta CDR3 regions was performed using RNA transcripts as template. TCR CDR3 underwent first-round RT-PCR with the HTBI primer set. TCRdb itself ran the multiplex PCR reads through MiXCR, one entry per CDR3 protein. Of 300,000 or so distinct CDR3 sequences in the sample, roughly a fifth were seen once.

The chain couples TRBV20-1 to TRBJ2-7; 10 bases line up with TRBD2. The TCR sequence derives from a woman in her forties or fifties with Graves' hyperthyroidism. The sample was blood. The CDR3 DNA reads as TGCAGTGCTGCCGGGACTAGCGCTGGCGAGCAGTACTTC. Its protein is CSAAGTSAGEQYF.